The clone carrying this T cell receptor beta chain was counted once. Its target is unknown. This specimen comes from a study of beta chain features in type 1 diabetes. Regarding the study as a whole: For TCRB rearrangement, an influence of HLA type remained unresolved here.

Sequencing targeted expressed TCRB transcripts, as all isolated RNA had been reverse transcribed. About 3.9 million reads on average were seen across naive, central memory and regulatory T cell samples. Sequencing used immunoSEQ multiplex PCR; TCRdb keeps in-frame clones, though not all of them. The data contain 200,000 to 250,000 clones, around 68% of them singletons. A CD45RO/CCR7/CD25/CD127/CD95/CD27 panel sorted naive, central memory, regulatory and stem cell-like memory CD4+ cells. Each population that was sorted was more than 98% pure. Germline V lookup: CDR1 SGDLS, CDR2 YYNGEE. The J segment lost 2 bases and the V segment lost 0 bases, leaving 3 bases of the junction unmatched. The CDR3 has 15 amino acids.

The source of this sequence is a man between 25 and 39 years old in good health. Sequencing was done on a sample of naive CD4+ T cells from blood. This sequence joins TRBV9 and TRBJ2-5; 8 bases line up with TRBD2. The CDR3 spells CASSVDAGGQETQYF. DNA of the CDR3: TGTGCCAGCAGCGTAGATGCGGGAGGACAAGAGACCCAGTACTTC.